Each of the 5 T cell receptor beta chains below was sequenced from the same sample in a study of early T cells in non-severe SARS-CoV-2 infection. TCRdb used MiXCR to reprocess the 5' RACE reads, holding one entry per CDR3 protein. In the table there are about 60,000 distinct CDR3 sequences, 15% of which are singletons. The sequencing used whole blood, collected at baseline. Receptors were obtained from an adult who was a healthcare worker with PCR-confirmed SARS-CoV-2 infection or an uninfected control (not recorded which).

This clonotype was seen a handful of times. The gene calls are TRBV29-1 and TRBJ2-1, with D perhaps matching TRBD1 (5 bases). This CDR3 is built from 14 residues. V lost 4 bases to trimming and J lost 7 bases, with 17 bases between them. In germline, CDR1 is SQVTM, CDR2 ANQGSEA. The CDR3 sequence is CSVASDTYGNEQFF. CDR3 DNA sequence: TGCAGCGTTGCCTCGGACACTTATGGGAATGAGCAGTTCTTC.

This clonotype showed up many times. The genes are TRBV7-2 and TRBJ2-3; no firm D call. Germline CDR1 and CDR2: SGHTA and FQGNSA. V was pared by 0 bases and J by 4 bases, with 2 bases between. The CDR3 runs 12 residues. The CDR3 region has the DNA TGTGCCAGCAGCTTAGCGGCAGATACGCAGTATTTT. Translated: CASSLAADTQYF.

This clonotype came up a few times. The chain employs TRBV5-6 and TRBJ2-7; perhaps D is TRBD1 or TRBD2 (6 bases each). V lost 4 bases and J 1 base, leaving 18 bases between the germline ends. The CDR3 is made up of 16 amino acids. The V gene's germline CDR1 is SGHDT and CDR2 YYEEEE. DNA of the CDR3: TGTGCCAGCAGCCCCGGAGGGCAGGGGTATTCCTACGAGCAGTACTTC. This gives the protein CASSPGGQGYSYEQYF.

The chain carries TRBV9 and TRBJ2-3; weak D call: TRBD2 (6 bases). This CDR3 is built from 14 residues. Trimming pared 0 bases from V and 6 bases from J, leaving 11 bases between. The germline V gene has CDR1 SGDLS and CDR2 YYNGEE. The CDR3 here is CASSVDRAGDTQYF. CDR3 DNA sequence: TGTGCCAGCAGCGTAGACAGAGCGGGCGATACGCAGTATTTT.

CDR3 in DNA: TGTGCCATCAGCCCCGGGACGGAGGCCGGGGGTGAGCAGTTCTTC. Its translation is CAISPGTEAGGEQFF. The gene calls are TRBV10-3 and TRBJ2-1; D might be TRBD2 (6 bases). Germline values: CDR1 ENHRY, CDR2 SYGVKD. This CDR3 is built from 15 residues. Trimming shortened V by 6 bases and J by 9 bases, and 21 bases separated the two germline ends.